This TCR beta chain was recorded in a study of cytomegalovirus exposure and HLA in healthy donors. General observations from the study: Fewer N-insertions than the 666-donor mean were reportedly shown by an Asian-associated ancestry cluster in a later analysis.

Despite likely unrecorded immune exposures, the donors were nominally healthy at the time of sampling. The primer mix had 60 Vbeta and 13 Jbeta primers. The protocol was immunoSEQ multiplex PCR, while the TCRdb copy is restricted to in-frame clones and leaves out a portion. The sample carries 85,000 to 100,000 clones, approximately 72% recorded once. The ends lost 6 bases at V and 0 bases at J; junction bases unmatched: 7. Germline lookup yields CDR1 SGHVS and CDR2 FNYEAQ. CDR3 length: 16 residues. With respect to this clone: Its antigen is not known.

The receptor comes from a woman aged 40 to 50 in good health and CMV-seropositive. Sequenced sample: PBMCs. V usage is TRBV7-6 and J usage is TRBJ1-3; 8 bases fit TRBD1. The DNA for the CDR3 is TGTGCCAGCAGTCCCGACAGGGGACTCTCTGGAAACACCATATATTTT. It codes for CASSPDRGLSGNTIYF.